This T cell receptor beta chain was identified during a study of OX40 agonist ivuxolimab in advanced cancers. The repertoire was sequenced with immunoSEQ multiplex PCR; TCRdb's copy has only in-frame clones and lacks some. This table has 20,000 to 25,000 clones, 86% appearing once. V was shortened by 5 bases and J by 4 bases, with 15 bases between the two germline ends. CDR1 and CDR2 from the germline V gene are MNHEY and SMNVEV (reference sequence). The CDR3 contains 14 residues. This receptor was taken from an adult with an advanced solid tumor such as melanoma, head and neck, liver or kidney cancer. The sample here was CD4+ or CD8+ T cells sorted from blood, taken in a trial of the OX40 agonist ivuxolimab. The rearrangement uses TRBV27 and TRBJ2-7; TRBD1 might be the D (6 bases). CDR3: CASSPFPQGYEQYF. The CDR3 DNA follows: TGTGCCAGCAGTCCCTTCCCCCAGGGGTACGAGCAGTACTTC.